This TCR beta chain came from a study of T cell responses to AZD1222 COVID-19 vaccine. Study information: Pooled in the analysis were second doses at about 4 or about 12 weeks.

Broader study findings: When two AZD1222 doses had been given, Spike-specific TCR breadth and depth rose. Spike-spanning, vaccine-associated CD4 TCRs were dominant at 160-218 and 743-854.

Sequenced by immunoSEQ multiplex PCR; TCRdb stores in-frame clones only, minus some. The table includes 150,000 or so clones, 90% to 95% detected once. Germline V gene lookup returns CDR1 SGHTA and CDR2 FQGNSA. The CDR3 contains 12 residues. Trimming stripped 3 bases from V and 3 bases from J, with 3 bases between. Turning to this clone: The antigen remains undetermined.

This rearrangement joins TRBV7-2 to TRBJ1-5; D gene unclear. This receptor was obtained from an adult in good health. The sample consisted of peripheral blood, taken on day 0 of AZD1222 vaccination. CDR3 amino acids: CASSFPNQPQHF. In nucleotides, the CDR3 is TGTGCCAGCAGCTTTCCCAATCAGCCCCAGCATTTT.